This T cell receptor (beta chain) was captured in a study of cytomegalovirus exposure and HLA in healthy donors. For this clone: Its cognate antigen is unknown.

Vbeta (60) and Jbeta (13) primers were used in the PCR. Some clones are missing from TCRdb's copy, which holds only in-frame ones; the method was immunoSEQ multiplex PCR. The sample has about 190,000 clones; around 83% are singletons. The CDR3 extends over 17 amino acids. Trimming shortened V by 0 bases and J by 1 base, and 13 bases separated the two germline ends. Germline V gene sequence: CDR1 LGHNA, CDR2 YSLEER. Overall study findings and caveats: A link between a missense DCLRE1C variant and TCR beta V- and J-gene trimming emerged from a later analysis.

The chain carries TRBV4-3 and TRBJ1-3, with a weak D call TRBD1 (5 bases). The source of this sequence is a woman aged 40 to 50 in good health and CMV-seronegative. The material sequenced was PBMCs. CDR3 region: CASSQDFREGSGNTIYF. Here the CDR3 DNA reads TGCGCCAGCAGCCAAGACTTCCGGGAGGGGTCTGGAAACACCATATATTTT.